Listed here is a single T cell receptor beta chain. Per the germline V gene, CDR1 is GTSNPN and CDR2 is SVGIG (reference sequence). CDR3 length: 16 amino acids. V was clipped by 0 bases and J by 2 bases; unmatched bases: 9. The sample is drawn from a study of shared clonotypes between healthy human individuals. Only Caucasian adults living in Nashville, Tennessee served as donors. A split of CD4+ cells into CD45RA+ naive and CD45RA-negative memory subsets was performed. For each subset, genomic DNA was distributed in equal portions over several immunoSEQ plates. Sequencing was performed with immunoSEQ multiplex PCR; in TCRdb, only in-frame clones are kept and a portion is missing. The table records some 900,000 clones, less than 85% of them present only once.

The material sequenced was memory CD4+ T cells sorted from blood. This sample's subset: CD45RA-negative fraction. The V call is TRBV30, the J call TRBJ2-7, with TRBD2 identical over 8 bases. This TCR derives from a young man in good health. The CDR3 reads CAWSVGSSGLTYEQYF. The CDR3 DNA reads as TGTGCCTGGAGTGTAGGGTCTAGCGGGCTTACCTACGAGCAGTACTTC.